This entry is about one T cell receptor (beta chain). V lost 5 bases, J lost 7 bases, and 9 bases stayed unmatched. Germline loops: CDR1 MRHNA, CDR2 SNTAGT. The length of the CDR3 is 16 residues. Per the original methods: Reference gene primer amplification yielded estimated nucleated cell counts. The method was immunoSEQ multiplex PCR; TCRdb's version includes in-frame clones alone and lacks a portion of them. The D gene and trimming were derived from the DNA, and the V and J assignments and clone size from that table. The sample has a few hundred thousand clones; approximately 91% are singletons. This entry is derived from a study of blood T cell repertoires in COVID-19. The overall study: COVID-19 samples, acute and convalescent, were from the United States, Italy and Spain.

Participants were aged 18 to 89 years, lived in some 23 US areas, and enrolled virtually. Clinical history as reported by participants underpinned cohort assignment. The source is a woman between 40 and 55 years old who had been exposed to COVID-19. Sequenced sample: PBMCs or T cells enriched from blood (not recorded which). The chain recombines TRBV6-4 with TRBJ2-2; 11 positions agree with TRBD2. CDR3: CASSPRASGRIGELFF. In DNA, the CDR3 is TGTGCCAGCAGTCCCCGGGCTAGCGGGAGGATCGGGGAGCTGTTTTTT.